The TCR beta chain under discussion was sequenced for a study of Ad26.COV2.S vaccination and SARS-CoV-2 variants. Study as a whole: In the COV1001 trial, the donor was in the Ad26.COV2.S arm. Doses of Ad26.COV2.S were injected into muscle once or twice, 56 days apart.

Notes on the study in general: Vaccine recipients and placebo recipients showed similar non-spike TCR breadth. Substantial post-vaccination breadth of spike-specific CD8+ and CD4+ T cell responses was reported.

TCRdb's table, derived via immunoSEQ multiplex PCR, lists solely in-frame clones and lacks some. The table has more than 300,000 clones, roughly 90% seen once. The CDR3 contains 14 residues. CDR1 and CDR2 from the germline V gene are LGHDT and YNNKEL (reference sequence). V was trimmed by 1 base and J by 7 bases, leaving 8 bases between them. Note on this clone: What it binds is not known.

As to treatment: around 19 received Ad26.COV2.S at low or high dose, single or two shots; roughly five received placebo; per-sample allocation not given. The samples date from day 63 after the first vaccine or placebo injection. The sequencing here drew on peripheral blood, taken in a trial of Ad26.COV2.S vaccine versus placebo. The J gene is TRBJ1-6, the V gene TRBV3-1 (or the pseudogene TRBV3-2); D ambiguous. This sequence originates from a person aged 18-60 years who received the Ad26.COV2.S COVID-19 vaccine or a placebo. This chain's CDR3 is CASSQVGNNSPLHF. CDR3 nucleotide sequence: TGTGCCAGCAGCCAAGTGGGGAACAATTCACCCCTCCACTTT.